The 27 T cell receptor beta chains below all came from one sample that was sequenced in a study of shared clonotypes between healthy human individuals. Produced via immunoSEQ multiplex PCR; TCRdb's table is partial and in-frame only. Of roughly 1,000,000 clones in the sample, approximately 80% are singletons; the top ten hold roughly 0.61%. The sample comprised memory CD4+ T cells from PBMCs. Stated subset: CD45RA-negative fraction. Receptor source: a man younger than 35 in good health. Some clones in this sample may be carry-over from other donors' samples.

The chain recombines TRBV5-1 with TRBJ2-1; no firm D call. This CDR3 has 15 amino acids. Germline CDR1 reads SGHRS; CDR2 reads YFSETQ. Trimming took off 4 bases at V and 1 base at J, with 12 bases between the two ends. This CDR3 reads CASSETHPSYNEQFF. The CDR3 nucleotides read TGCGCCAGCAGCGAGACCCACCCGTCCTACAATGAGCAGTTCTTC.

Concerning this clone: It is likely a read error: a sequence one base away is far more abundant. This chain connects TRBV28 to TRBJ1-1; no clear D. Germline CDR1 and CDR2: MDHEN and SYDVKM. The CDR3 loop spans 17 amino acids. The V and J ends lost 5 bases and 0 bases respectively, with 19 bases between them. The CDR3 nucleotides read TGTGCCAGCAGTCTATCCCACTTATCAGGCTTGAACACTGAAGCTTTCTTT. It encodes CASSLSHLSGLNTEAFF.

The J gene is TRBJ1-1, the V gene TRBV30; 9 bases line up with TRBD1. The germline V gene has CDR1 GTSNPN and CDR2 SVGIG (reference sequence). The CDR3 has 12 residues. J lost 6 bases, V lost 5 bases, and 4 bases had no gene match. In DNA, the CDR3 is TGTGCCTGGGACGACAGGGGGGCTGAAGCTTTCTTT. Protein sequence: CAWDDRGAEAFF.

CDR3 sequence (DNA): TGTGCCAGCAGCTTAGCGTCGACTAGCGGGAGATTCGCGCAGTACTTC. Its protein product is CASSLASTSGRFAQYF. The chain has TRBV7-2 and TRBJ2-7; TRBD2 agrees at 12 bases. CDR3 length equals 16 residues. V gave up 0 bases and J gave up 9 bases; unmatched junction bases: 9. The V gene's germline CDR1 is SGHTA and CDR2 FQGNSA.

The V and J genes are TRBV28 and TRBJ1-4; 8 bases are shared with TRBD1. The V and J ends lost 0 bases and 2 bases, in that order; junction bases with no gene match: 2. The CDR3 runs to 16 residues. Germline CDR1 and CDR2: MDHEN and SYDVKM. The CDR3 DNA reads TGTGCCAGCAGTTTATGGCAGGGGGCCACTAATGAAAAACTGTTTTTT. Protein sequence: CASSLWQGATNEKLFF. Variable domain in full (rest from reference TRBV28 and TRBJ1-4): DVKVTQSSRYLVKRTGEKVFLECVQDMDHENMFWYRQDPGLGLRLIYFSYDVKMKEKGDIPEGYSVSREKKERFSLILESASTNQTSMYLCASSLWQGATNEKLFFGSGTQLSVL.

This rearrangement joins TRBV6-1 to TRBJ1-2, with a tentative D call TRBD1 (6 bases). Looked up from germline, CDR1 is MNHNS and CDR2 is SASEGT. This CDR3 region has 14 residues. V was pared by 6 bases and J by 2 bases, with 13 bases between. CDR3 coding DNA: TGTGCCAGCAGCACAATACAGGGAAACTATGGCTACACCTTC. This encodes CASSTIQGNYGYTF.

The J gene is TRBJ2-1, the V gene TRBV4-2; D is perhaps TRBD1 or TRBD2 (5 bases each). Trimming took off 0 bases at V and 7 bases at J, with 22 bases between the two ends. The CDR3 has 18 residues. Germline lookup yields CDR1 LGHNA and CDR2 YNFKEQ. In nucleotides, the CDR3 is TGTGCCAGCAGCCAAGAATTCCGGGGCAGGGTTACGGCAAATGAGCAGTTCTTC. It encodes CASSQEFRGRVTANEQFF.

Worth noting for this clone: A much larger clone lies one base from this, so it may be a read error. Different DNA sequences within this sample yield the same CDR3. The chain has TRBV2 and TRBJ2-7; the D is unclear. V lost 4 bases and J lost 2, with 3 bases in between. The germline V gene has CDR1 SNHLY and CDR2 FYNNEI. There are 11 residues in the CDR3. The CDR3 sequence: CASSGAYEQYF. The CDR3 bases are TGTGCCAGCAGTGGCGCCTACGAGCAGTACTTC. The full variable domain, rest sourced from reference TRBV2 and TRBJ2-7, is EPEVTQTPSHQVTQMGQEVILRCVPISNHLYFYWYRQILGQKVEFLVSFYNNEISEKSEIFDDQFSVERPDGSNFTLKIRSTKLEDSAMYFCASSGAYEQYFGPGTRLTVT.

The chain is built from TRBV30 and TRBJ1-1; 8 bases match TRBD1. CDR1 is GTSNPN and CDR2 is SVGIG in the germline V gene (reference sequence). After removal of 2 bases from V and 1 base from J, the junction contained 6 bases not matched to a gene. The CDR3 runs 15 residues. CDR3 region: CAWSRSGTGNTEAFF. The CDR3 coding sequence is TGTGCCTGGAGTAGGAGTGGGACAGGGAACACTGAAGCTTTCTTT.

The rearrangement links TRBV27 to TRBJ2-3; D perhaps matches TRBD1 (6 bases). V lost 3 bases, J lost 0 bases, and 10 bases lay in between. Germline-derived CDR1 and CDR2 are MNHEY and SMNVEV (reference sequence). The CDR3 runs 15 residues. This CDR3 reads CASSFYRASTDTQYF. The CDR3 DNA sequence: TGTGCCAGCAGTTTTTACAGGGCTAGCACAGATACGCAGTATTTT.

The chain is built from TRBV23-1 and TRBJ2-3; 7 bases are a match to TRBD1. TRBV23-1 is an ORF; its function is uncertain. V shed 5 bases and J 1 base; nucleotides not matched to a gene: 6. The CDR3 is 15 amino acids. This chain's CDR3 is CASSNEGQRTDTQYF. CDR3 coding DNA: TGCGCCAGCAGTAACGAGGGACAGCGCACAGATACGCAGTATTTT.

The CDR3 protein is CASSSNSGNTIYF. CDR3 bases: TGTGCCAGCAGCTCCAACTCTGGAAACACCATATATTTT. This chain links TRBV7-3 with TRBJ1-3; D remains ambiguous. Looked up from germline, CDR1 is SGHTA and CDR2 is FQGTGA. This CDR3 region has 13 residues. Trimming took 4 bases from V and 0 from J, leaving 4 bases between them. Combining the CDR3 with reference TRBV7-3 and TRBJ1-3 gives the whole variable domain GAGVSQTPSNKVTEKGKYVELRCDPISGHTALYWYRQSLGQGPEFLIYFQGTGAADDSGLPNDRFFAVRPEGSVSTLKIQRTERGDSAVYLCASSSNSGNTIYFGEGSWLTVV.

The chain employs TRBV7-6 and TRBJ2-7; D not certain. The germline V gene encodes CDR1 SGHVS and CDR2 FNYEAQ. The length of the CDR3 is 13 residues. Trimming stripped 0 bases from V and 6 bases from J, with 9 bases between. As DNA, the CDR3 is TGTGCCAGCAGCTTAGCGCAAAGGAGCGAGCAGTACTTC. The encoded protein is CASSLAQRSEQYF.

For this clone: The sample contains more than one DNA sequence encoding this CDR3. The V and J genes are TRBV4-1 and TRBJ2-1; D is perhaps TRBD1 (5 bases). The germline V gene encodes CDR1 MGHRA and CDR2 YSYEKL. The germline V and J ends were trimmed by 2 bases and 2 bases, with 16 bases remaining between them. The CDR3 length is 17 residues. The CDR3 DNA reads TGCGCCAGCAGCCAACCATCCGGAAGGGGAACCTACAATGAGCAGTTCTTC. As protein: CASSQPSGRGTYNEQFF.

V gene TRBV7-2 combines with J gene TRBJ1-5, with 7 bases identical to TRBD1. The germline V gene has CDR1 SGHTA and CDR2 FQGNSA. The J segment lost 2 bases and the V segment lost 5 bases, leaving 3 bases of the junction unmatched. The length of the CDR3 is 14 residues. The CDR3 loop is CASSDRVGNQPQHF. In DNA, the CDR3 is TGTGCCAGCAGCGACAGGGTGGGCAATCAGCCCCAGCATTTT.

The table lists this clone with a few counts. The sample has other DNA sequences that encode this CDR3 too. The chain's CDR3 is CASSPGQNTGELFF. The CDR3 DNA reads TGCGCCAGCAGCCCGGGACAAAACACCGGGGAGCTGTTTTTT. The V gene is TRBV5-1, the J gene TRBJ2-2; D may be TRBD1 (6 bases). Per germline, CDR1 SGHRS and CDR2 YFSETQ. V was clipped by 4 bases and J by 2 bases, with 9 bases between them. The CDR3 length is 14 residues.

The chain links TRBV29-1 to TRBJ2-3, with a tentative D call TRBD2 (6 bases). CDR1 SQVTM and CDR2 ANQGSEA come from the germline V gene. Trimming removed 2 bases from V and 6 bases from J, with 9 bases in between. The CDR3 contains 12 residues. CDR3 coding DNA: TGCAGCGTTGAACGGGGGAGTGATACGCAGTATTTT. It translates to CSVERGSDTQYF.

V is TRBV7-9 and J is TRBJ1-2, with a tentative D call TRBD1 (6 bases). V lost 5 bases and J 8 bases, leaving 12 bases between the germline ends. From germline, CDR1 is SEHNR and CDR2 FQNEAQ (reference sequence). The CDR3 runs 12 residues. DNA for the CDR3: TGTGCCAGCAGCCATTCACAGGGAGGCTACACCTTC. Translation: CASSHSQGGYTF.

This clone turned up a few times. The J gene is TRBJ2-1, the V gene TRBV5-1; a possible D gene is TRBD2 (7 bases). CDR3 size: 15 residues. Trimming stripped 4 bases from V and 2 bases from J, with 13 bases between. CDR1 and CDR2 from the germline V gene are SGHRS and YFSETQ. The CDR3 loop is CASSRWEGAYNEQFF. The CDR3 nucleotides read TGCGCCAGCAGCCGGTGGGAGGGGGCCTACAATGAGCAGTTCTTC.

V and J are TRBV15 and TRBJ2-3; 8 bases are a match to TRBD1. CDR1 is LNHNV and CDR2 is YYDKDF in the germline V gene (reference sequence). This CDR3 has 17 amino acids. V lost 5 bases to trimming and J lost 1 base; unmatched junction nucleotides: 11. The CDR3 DNA sequence: TGTGCCACCAGCTCTTACAGGGGGAGAGTCGGCACAGATACGCAGTATTTT. This codes for CATSSYRGRVGTDTQYF. The complete variable domain, with remaining parts taken from reference TRBV15 and TRBJ2-3, reads DAMVIQNPRYQVTQFGKPVTLSCSQTLNHNVMYWYQQKSSQAPKLLFHYYDKDFNNEADTPDNFQSRRPNTSFCFLDIRSPGLGDTAMYLCATSSYRGRVGTDTQYFGPGTRLTVL.

This clone was detected once. The V and J genes are TRBV7-2 and TRBJ2-1; the D call may be TRBD1 or TRBD2 (5 bases each). The germline CDR1 and CDR2 sequences are SGHTA and FQGNSA. V dropped 5 bases and J dropped 4 bases, with 15 bases sitting between them. The CDR3 loop spans 15 amino acids. CDR3: CASSPTGTTYNEQFF. CDR3 nucleotides: TGTGCCAGCAGCCCGACCGGGACCACGTACAATGAGCAGTTCTTC.

The chain is built from TRBV5-4 and TRBJ2-7, with 9 positions matching TRBD1. Trimming at V came to 4 bases and at J to 5 bases, leaving 13 bases not matched to a gene. The CDR3 runs to 16 residues. The V gene's germline CDR1 is SGHNT and CDR2 YYREEE (reference sequence). CDR3 sequence (DNA): TGTGCCAGCAGCCTGGGGGGGGGACAGGGAGTAAACGAGCAGTACTTC. Residues: CASSLGGGQGVNEQYF.

This chain links TRBV2 with TRBJ1-4; the D gene is possibly TRBD1 (5 bases). The CDR3 is 16 amino acids. Looked up from germline, CDR1 is SNHLY and CDR2 is FYNNEI. Trimming took 1 base from V and 8 from J, leaving 17 bases between them. The CDR3 nucleotides are TGTGCCAGCAGTGAAGGGAGGCAGGGCTCAGGGGAAAAACTGTTTTTT. Protein: CASSEGRQGSGEKLFF.

For this clone: Compared with germline, one end of the junction differs, possibly owing to a read error. The chain combines TRBV10-3 with TRBJ2-7; 9 nucleotides align to TRBD1. CDR1 is ENHRY, CDR2 SYGVKD, per germline. The CDR3 is 11 residues long. The CDR3 here is CAISGGQGMNF. The CDR3, as DNA: TGTGCCATCAGTGGGGGACAGGGCATGAACTTC.

The chain uses TRBV6-1 and TRBJ2-2; D unresolved. The V end was cut by 4 bases, the J end by 3 bases, with 15 bases between. The germline V gene encodes CDR1 MNHNS and CDR2 SASEGT. The CDR3 is made up of 16 amino acids. The CDR3 is CASSVVRWRDTGELFF. Here the CDR3 DNA reads TGTGCCAGCAGTGTTGTTAGGTGGAGAGACACCGGGGAGCTGTTTTTT.

In this sample, this clone turned up once. The chain employs TRBV28 and TRBJ1-5, with 7 bases matching TRBD1. The trim removed 7 bases at V and 5 bases at J, leaving 11 bases unmatched. The CDR3 has 15 amino acids. Germline V gene lookup returns CDR1 MDHEN and CDR2 SYDVKM. CDR3 in amino acids: CASTPLQGTDQPQHF. CDR3 DNA: TGTGCCAGCACGCCGCTACAGGGGACCGATCAGCCCCAGCATTTT.

This clone was picked up a small number of times. The V call is TRBV6-5, the J call TRBJ1-5; no clear D gene. This CDR3 has 13 residues. The V gene's germline CDR1 is MNHEY and CDR2 SVGAGI. With 10 bases removed from V and 3 bases from J, the gap between germline ends came to 13 bases. CDR3 nucleotides: TGTGCCACCCTGGGCGGGCCCAATCAGCCCCAGCATTTT. Its translation: CATLGGPNQPQHF.